The 5 T cell receptor beta chains in this list originate from one sample, sequenced in a study of T cells in Graves' hyperthyroidism and ophthalmopathy. Using RNA transcripts as the source, TCR beta CDR3 regions were amplified. Initially, a first-round RT-PCR of the TCR CDR3 employed the HTBI primer set. TCRdb re-derived calls from the multiplex PCR reads in MiXCR, one entry per CDR3 protein. Seen here are 130,000 to 150,000 distinct CDR3 sequences, around 20% observed once, and the top ten hold roughly 73%. The material sequenced was blood. The receptors come from a woman in her forties or fifties with Graves' hyperthyroidism that later progressed to Graves' ophthalmopathy.

This clonotype was counted a few times. V usage is TRBV20-1 and J usage is TRBJ1-2; 7 nucleotides align to TRBD1. This CDR3 spans 15 amino acids. Germline V lookup: CDR1 DFQATT, CDR2 SNEGSKA (reference sequence). V lost 3 bases and J lost 2; bases outside the gene matches: 9. The CDR3 DNA sequence: TGCAGTGCTAGGTCCTCCCCAGGGGGGAACTATGGCTACACCTTC. Translated, it gives CSARSSPGGNYGYTF.

Note on this clonotype: A read error is possible here, since a much larger clone lies one base away. The rearrangement links TRBV30 to TRBJ2-7; 7 bases agree with TRBD2. Germline CDR1 GTSNPN, CDR2 SVGIG (reference sequence). The CDR3 loop spans 15 amino acids. In nucleotides, the CDR3 is TGTGCCTGGAGAACAACTTCTAGCGGCCGCTACGAGCGGTACTTC. Protein product: CAWRTTSSGRYERYF. Complete variable domain (other parts from reference TRBV30 and TRBJ2-7): SQTIHQWPATLVQPVGSPLSLECTVEGTSNPNLYWYRQAAGRGLQLLFYSVGIGQISSEVPQNLSASRPQDRQFILSSKKLLLSDSGFYLCAWRTTSSGRYERYFGPGTRLTVT.

The V and J genes are TRBV2 and TRBJ1-2; D gene uncertain. Between the trimmed V and J ends, which lost 6 bases and 1 base, there was a span of 12 bases. Germline CDR1 reads SNHLY; CDR2 reads FYNNEI. This CDR3 contains 14 residues. CDR3 sequence: CASSPSQVNYGYTF. In nucleotides, the CDR3 is TGTGCCAGCAGCCCATCACAAGTTAACTATGGCTACACCTTC.

The CDR3 DNA follows: TGTGCCAGCAGTTTATCGACGGGAGGGGTTAACACCGGGGAGCTGTTTTTT. It specifies CASSLSTGGVNTGELFF. The chain couples TRBV27 to TRBJ2-2, with 8 bases that match TRBD2. The CDR3 runs to 17 residues. CDR1 and CDR2 (germline): MNHEY, SMNVEV (reference sequence). V gave up 0 bases and J gave up 2 bases; unmatched junction bases: 5.

J is TRBJ1-2 and V is TRBV3-1; perhaps TRBD1 as D (5 bases). V was trimmed by 1 base and J by 3 bases, leaving 9 bases between them. The CDR3 totals 14 residues. Germline values: CDR1 LGHDT, CDR2 YNNKEL (reference sequence). The CDR3 bases are TGTGCCAGCAGCCAAGCCCAGGGAGACTATGGCTACACCTTC. This gives the protein CASSQAQGDYGYTF.